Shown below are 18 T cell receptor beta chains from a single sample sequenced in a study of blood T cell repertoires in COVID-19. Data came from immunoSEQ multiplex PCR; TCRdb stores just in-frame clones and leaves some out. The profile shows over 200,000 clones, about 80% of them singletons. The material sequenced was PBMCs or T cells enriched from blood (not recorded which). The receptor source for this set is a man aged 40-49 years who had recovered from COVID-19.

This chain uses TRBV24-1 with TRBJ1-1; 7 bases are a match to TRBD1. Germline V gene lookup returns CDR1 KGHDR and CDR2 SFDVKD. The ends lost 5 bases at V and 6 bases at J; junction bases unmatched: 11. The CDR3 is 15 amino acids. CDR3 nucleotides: TGTGCCACCAGTGGCGTCGGGCAGGGGGGCGCTGAAGCTTTCTTT. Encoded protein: CATSGVGQGGAEAFF.

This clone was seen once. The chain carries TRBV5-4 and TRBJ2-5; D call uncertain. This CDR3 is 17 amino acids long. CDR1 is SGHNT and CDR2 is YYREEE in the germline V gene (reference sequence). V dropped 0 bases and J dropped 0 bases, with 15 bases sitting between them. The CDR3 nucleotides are TGTGCCAGCAGCTTGGAACAGATGCTAACATACCAAGAGACCCAGTACTTC. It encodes CASSLEQMLTYQETQYF.

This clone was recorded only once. CDR3: CASSQNPRDGGTEAFF. Written as DNA, the CDR3 is TGTGCCAGCAGCCAAAATCCCCGGGATGGGGGGACTGAAGCTTTCTTT. The chain combines TRBV7-6 with TRBJ1-1; D perhaps matches TRBD1 (5 bases). CDR1 and CDR2 from the germline V gene are SGHVS and FNYEAQ. CDR3 size: 16 residues. The V end lost 5 bases, the J end lost 5 bases, and 21 bases lay between the germline ends.

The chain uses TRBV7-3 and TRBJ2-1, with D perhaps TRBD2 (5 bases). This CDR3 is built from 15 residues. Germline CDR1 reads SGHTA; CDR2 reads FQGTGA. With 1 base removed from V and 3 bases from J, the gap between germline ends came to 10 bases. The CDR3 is CASSLKEAVYNEQFF. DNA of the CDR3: TGTGCCAGCAGCTTAAAGGAGGCGGTCTACAATGAGCAGTTCTTC.

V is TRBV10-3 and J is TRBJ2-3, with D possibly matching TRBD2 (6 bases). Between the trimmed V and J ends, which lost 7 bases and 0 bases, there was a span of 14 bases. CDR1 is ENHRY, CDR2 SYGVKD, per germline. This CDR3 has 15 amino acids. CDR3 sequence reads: CAIKMGGTSTDTQYF. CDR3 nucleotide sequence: TGTGCCATCAAAATGGGAGGTACTAGCACAGATACGCAGTATTTT.

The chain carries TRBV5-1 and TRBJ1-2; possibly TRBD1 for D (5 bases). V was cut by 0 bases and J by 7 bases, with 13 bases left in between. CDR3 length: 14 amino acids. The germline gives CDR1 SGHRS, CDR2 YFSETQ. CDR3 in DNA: TGCGCCAGCAGCTTGGCCCAGGGATATGGTGGCTACACCTTC. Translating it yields CASSLAQGYGGYTF.

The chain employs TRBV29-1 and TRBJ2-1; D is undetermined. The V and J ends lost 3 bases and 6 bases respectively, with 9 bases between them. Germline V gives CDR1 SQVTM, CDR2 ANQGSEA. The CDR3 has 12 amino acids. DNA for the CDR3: TGCAGCGTTGACTACGGTCGCAATGAGCAGTTCTTC. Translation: CSVDYGRNEQFF.

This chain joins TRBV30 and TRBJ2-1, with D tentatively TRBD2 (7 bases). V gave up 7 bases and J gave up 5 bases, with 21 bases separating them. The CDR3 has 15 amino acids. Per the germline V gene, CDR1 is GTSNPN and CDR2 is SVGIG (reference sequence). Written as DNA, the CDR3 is TGTGCCTTCACATTACTCGCGGGGGCTAACAATGAGCAGTTCTTC. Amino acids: CAFTLLAGANNEQFF.

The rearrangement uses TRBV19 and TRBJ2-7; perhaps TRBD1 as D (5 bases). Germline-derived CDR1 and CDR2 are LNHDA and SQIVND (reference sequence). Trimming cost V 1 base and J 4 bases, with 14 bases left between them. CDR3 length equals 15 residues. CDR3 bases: TGTGCCAGTAGTATAGTACAGACAGCAGCGTACGAGCAGTACTTC. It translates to CASSIVQTAAYEQYF.

DNA of the CDR3: TGTGCCACCAGTGTTCCGGACAGGAACACCGGGGAGCTGTTTTTT. Amino acid sequence: CATSVPDRNTGELFF. The V gene is TRBV24-1, the J gene TRBJ2-2; possible D gene TRBD1, 6 bases. Germline V gene data show CDR1 as KGHDR and CDR2 as SFDVKD. V lost 5 bases, J lost 1 base, and 10 bases lay in between. There are 15 residues in the CDR3.

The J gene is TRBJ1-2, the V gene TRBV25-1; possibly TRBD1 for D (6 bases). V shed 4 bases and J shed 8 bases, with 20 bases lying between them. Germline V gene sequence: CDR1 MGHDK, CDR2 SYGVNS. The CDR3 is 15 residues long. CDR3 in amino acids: CASSVWALGAYGYTF. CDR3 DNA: TGTGCCAGCAGTGTATGGGCGTTGGGGGCGTACGGCTACACCTTC.

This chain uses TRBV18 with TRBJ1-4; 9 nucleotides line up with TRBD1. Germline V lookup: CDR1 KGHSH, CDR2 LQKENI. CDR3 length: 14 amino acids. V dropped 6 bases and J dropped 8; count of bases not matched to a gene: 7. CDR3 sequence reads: CASSPTGGEEKLFF. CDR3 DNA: TGTGCCAGCTCGCCAACAGGGGGCGAGGAAAAACTGTTTTTT.

The CDR3 protein is CASNPGSRDTQYF. In nucleotides, the CDR3 is TGTGCCAGCAATCCGGGGAGTAGAGATACGCAGTATTTT. The V gene is TRBV2, the J gene TRBJ2-3; the D gene is possibly TRBD2 (5 bases). CDR3 length equals 13 residues. CDR1 SNHLY and CDR2 FYNNEI come from the germline V gene. V shed 7 bases and J shed 5 bases, with 13 bases lying between them.

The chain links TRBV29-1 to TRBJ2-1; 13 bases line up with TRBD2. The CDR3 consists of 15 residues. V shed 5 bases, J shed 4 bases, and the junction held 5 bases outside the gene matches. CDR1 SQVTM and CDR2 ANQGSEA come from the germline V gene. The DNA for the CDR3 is TGCAGCGTTAAGGGACTAGCGGGATTGTACAATGAGCAGTTCTTC. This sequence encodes CSVKGLAGLYNEQFF.

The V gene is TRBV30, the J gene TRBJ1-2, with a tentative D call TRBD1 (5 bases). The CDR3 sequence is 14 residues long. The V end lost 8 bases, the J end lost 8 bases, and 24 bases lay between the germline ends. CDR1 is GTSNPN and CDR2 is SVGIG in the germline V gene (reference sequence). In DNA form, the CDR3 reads TGTGCCATAGGAACCGGCAGGGAGGTAGGGGGCTACACCTTC. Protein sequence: CAIGTGREVGGYTF.

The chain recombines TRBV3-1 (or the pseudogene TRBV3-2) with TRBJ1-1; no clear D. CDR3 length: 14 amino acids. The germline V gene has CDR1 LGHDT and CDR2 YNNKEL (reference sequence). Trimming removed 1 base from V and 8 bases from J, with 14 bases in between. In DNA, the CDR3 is TGTGCCAGCAGCCAAGTTGCGCTTACGCCCGAAGCTTTCTTT. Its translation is CASSQVALTPEAFF.

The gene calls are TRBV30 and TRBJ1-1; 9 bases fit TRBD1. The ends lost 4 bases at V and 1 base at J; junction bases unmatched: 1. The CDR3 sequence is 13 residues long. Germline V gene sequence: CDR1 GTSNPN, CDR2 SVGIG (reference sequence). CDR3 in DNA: TGTGCCTGGAAGACAGGGGGGAACACTGAAGCTTTCTTT. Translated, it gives CAWKTGGNTEAFF.

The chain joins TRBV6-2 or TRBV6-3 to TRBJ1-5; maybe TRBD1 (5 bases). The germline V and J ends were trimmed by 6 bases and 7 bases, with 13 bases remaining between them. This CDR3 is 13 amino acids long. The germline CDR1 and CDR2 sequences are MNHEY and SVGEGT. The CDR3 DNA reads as TGTGCCAGCAGCGCGGGGGTAGGGCAGCCCCAGCATTTT. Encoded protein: CASSAGVGQPQHF.